The 28 T cell receptor beta chains presented below share a single source sample, sequenced in a study of graft-versus-host responses after intestinal transplantation (dated by TCRdb to 2020 to 2022). Library preparation employed the immunoSEQ multiplex PCR assay. The clones in this table, taken by TCRdb from immuneACCESS, are in-frame only. Not every clone is retained; where verified, under half of the shortfall comes from an unresolved V gene, and the cause of the rest is unknown. The sample table records about 43,000 clones; roughly 94% of these occur just once. The ten biggest clones cover 1.6% of the sample. Sample: PBMCs, taken approximately 360 days after intestinal transplant. The receptors stem from a human patient who received an intestinal transplant, so some T cells may come from the graft donor.

This clone is a singleton in its sample. This sequence joins TRBV11-3 and TRBJ2-7, with D unclear. The CDR3 is 15 amino acids. CDR1 and CDR2 (germline): SGHNT, YENEEA. Trimming removed 4 bases at V and 4 bases at J, with 17 bases between. CDR3 sequence (DNA): TGTGCCAGCAGCTCCCGACGGAAAGGATATTACGAGCAGTACTTC. Protein product: CASSSRRKGYYEQYF.

V usage is TRBV6-5 and J usage is TRBJ2-7; TRBD1 or TRBD2 may be the D gene (5 bases each). The germline gives CDR1 MNHEY, CDR2 SVGAGI. The V and J ends lost 2 bases and 6 bases respectively, with 11 bases between them. CDR3 size: 13 residues. The CDR3 DNA follows: TGTGCCAGCAGTTACGGGACCGCTAGCGAGCAGTACTTC. It codes for CASSYGTASEQYF.

The CDR3 reads CASSSRDNYGYTF. CDR3 DNA: TGTGCCAGCTCATCGCGGGACAACTATGGCTACACCTTC. This chain connects TRBV18 to TRBJ1-2; weak D call: TRBD1 (5 bases). This CDR3 comprises 13 residues. V was clipped by 5 bases and J by 2 bases, with 9 bases between them. CDR1 and CDR2 (germline): KGHSH, LQKENI.

V usage is TRBV27 and J usage is TRBJ2-7, with D possibly called TRBD1 or TRBD2 (5 bases each). Per germline, CDR1 MNHEY and CDR2 SMNVEV (reference sequence). V was cut by 5 bases and J by 4 bases, with 15 bases left in between. The CDR3 has 14 amino acids. This CDR3 reads CASSPGAGQYEQYF. CDR3 sequence (DNA): TGTGCCAGCAGTCCCGGGGCAGGGCAGTACGAGCAGTACTTC.

This chain links TRBV4-1 with TRBJ1-4, with D perhaps matching TRBD1 (6 bases). Germline-derived CDR1 and CDR2 are MGHRA and YSYEKL. The V gene lost 2 bases and the J gene lost 0 bases, with 22 bases spanning the gap. CDR3 length equals 20 residues. For the CDR3, the DNA is TGCGCCAGCAGCCAAAGGCGTACCGGGACAAGAATTGCAACTAATGAAAAACTGTTTTTT. It is translated as CASSQRRTGTRIATNEKLFF.

The J gene is TRBJ1-1, the V gene TRBV28; 7 bases fit TRBD1. This CDR3 is built from 15 residues. Germline CDR1 is MDHEN and CDR2 is SYDVKM. Germline trimming cut 7 bases from V and 0 bases from J; bases unmatched to any gene: 8. The CDR3 bases are TGTGCCAGCACCGGGACAGCGATCATGAACACTGAAGCTTTCTTT. Translated, it gives CASTGTAIMNTEAFF.

The V call is TRBV10-3, the J call TRBJ2-1; D gene ambiguous. CDR3 size: 13 residues. Germline CDR1 and CDR2: ENHRY and SYGVKD. Trimming left V 0 bases short and J 9 bases short, with 9 bases between. CDR3 loop: CAISESRAGEQFF. The CDR3 region has the DNA TGTGCCATCAGTGAGTCGAGAGCTGGTGAGCAGTTCTTC.

The rearrangement uses TRBV9 and TRBJ1-2; unclear D gene. Germline CDR1 and CDR2: SGDLS and YYNGEE. Trimming left V 0 bases short and J 5 bases short, with 8 bases between. The CDR3 totals 13 residues. The CDR3 sequence: CASSVGPSYGYTF. The CDR3 nucleotides are TGTGCCAGCAGCGTAGGACCTTCATATGGCTACACCTTC.

The rearrangement joins TRBV5-6 to TRBJ2-7, with unresolved D. V gave up 4 bases and J gave up 1 base, with 9 bases separating them. CDR1 SGHDT and CDR2 YYEEEE come from the germline V gene. CDR3 length: 13 amino acids. CDR3: CASSPASSYEQYF. CDR3 in DNA: TGTGCCAGCAGCCCCGCTTCATCCTACGAGCAGTACTTC.

This clone was detected once. CDR3 coding DNA: TGTGCCAGCTCACTGAGGCCCGGGACAGGGGCTAGAATTGTGAACACTGAAGCTTTCTTT. Its translation: CASSLRPGTGARIVNTEAFF. The chain is built from TRBV18 and TRBJ1-1, with TRBD1 identical over 10 bases. Germline V gene data show CDR1 as KGHSH and CDR2 as LQKENI. The V segment lost 4 bases and the J segment 0 bases; nucleotides outside the gene matches: 17. CDR3 length: 20 residues. The full variable domain, completed using reference TRBV18 and TRBJ1-1, is NAGVMQNPRHLVRRRGQEARLRCSPMKGHSHVYWYRQLPEEGLKFMVYLQKENIIDESGMPKERFSAEFPKEGPSILRIQQVVRGDSAAYFCASSLRPGTGARIVNTEAFFGQGTRLTVV.

V is TRBV11-1 and J is TRBJ2-2; TRBD2 matches 8 bases. The CDR3 loop spans 18 amino acids. Germline CDR1 and CDR2: SGHAT and FQDESV (reference sequence). The V segment lost 5 bases and the J segment 5 bases; nucleotides outside the gene matches: 16. CDR3 coding DNA: TGTGCCAGCAGCCCAAAAACACGGGGGGGCCTCTGGACCGGGGAGCTGTTTTTT. Amino acid sequence: CASSPKTRGGLWTGELFF.

J is TRBJ2-1 and V is TRBV7-2; a possible D gene is TRBD2 (6 bases). This CDR3 region has 15 residues. The germline gives CDR1 SGHTA, CDR2 FQGNSA. With 3 bases removed from V and 2 bases from J, the gap between germline ends came to 11 bases. CDR3 region: CASSLFSGTYNEQFF. The CDR3 region has the DNA TGTGCCAGCAGCTTGTTTAGCGGAACCTACAATGAGCAGTTCTTC.

This chain uses TRBV5-1 with TRBJ2-7; 8 bases agree with TRBD1. V trimming: 3 bases; J trimming: 2 bases; junction bases outside the gene matches: 4. This CDR3 region has 14 residues. Germline values: CDR1 SGHRS, CDR2 YFSETQ. The CDR3 coding sequence is TGCGCCAGCAGCTACCGGGACAGGACCTACGAGCAGTACTTC. Its translation is CASSYRDRTYEQYF.

The chain recombines TRBV5-1 with TRBJ2-1; 12 positions agree with TRBD2. The CDR3 covers 15 residues. Per germline, CDR1 SGHRS and CDR2 YFSETQ. V shed 4 bases, J shed 4 bases, and the junction held 3 bases outside the gene matches. The CDR3, as DNA: TGCGCCAGCAGCCCGACTAGCGGGAGTTACAATGAGCAGTTCTTC. It specifies CASSPTSGSYNEQFF. The full variable domain, completed using reference TRBV5-1 and TRBJ2-1, is KAGVTQTPRYLIKTRGQQVTLSCSPISGHRSVSWYQQTPGQGLQFLFEYFSETQRNKGNFPGRFSGRQFSNSRSEMNVSTLELGDSALYLCASSPTSGSYNEQFFGPGTRLTVL.

V and J are TRBV6-4 and TRBJ1-1, with D hard to call. CDR3 length: 13 residues. The germline V gene encodes CDR1 MRHNA and CDR2 SNTAGT. The ends were cut back, 6 bases at V and 6 bases at J, with 14 bases in the middle. The CDR3 DNA sequence: TGTGCCAGCAGGAGAGATTGGGAATCTGAAGCTTTCTTT. It specifies CASRRDWESEAFF.

This sequence joins TRBV9 and TRBJ2-2; D not certain. The CDR3 consists of 15 residues. Trimming stripped 2 bases from V and 4 bases from J, with 12 bases between. The germline CDR1 and CDR2 sequences are SGDLS and YYNGEE. The CDR3 spells CASSVGSVGTGELFF. The CDR3 nucleotides are TGTGCCAGCAGCGTTGGATCAGTGGGCACCGGGGAGCTGTTTTTT.

The rearrangement joins TRBV4-1 to TRBJ1-4; maybe TRBD1 (5 bases). The V and J ends lost 0 bases and 4 bases respectively, with 12 bases between them. This CDR3 is built from 16 residues. Germline V gives CDR1 MGHRA, CDR2 YSYEKL. The CDR3 reads CASSQDYTQDNEKLFF. The CDR3, as DNA: TGCGCCAGCAGCCAAGACTATACACAGGATAATGAAAAACTGTTTTTT.

V is TRBV4-1 and J is TRBJ2-7; TRBD1 agrees at 7 bases. J lost 3 bases, V lost 3 bases, and 11 bases had no gene match. The CDR3 extends over 16 amino acids. CDR1 MGHRA and CDR2 YSYEKL come from the germline V gene. The CDR3 region has the DNA TGCGCCAGCAGCCACTCGACAGGGCCCACTTTCTACGAGCAGTACTTC. This translates into CASSHSTGPTFYEQYF.

This CDR3 reads CAWIGKGGRGPNSYEQYF. The CDR3 DNA is TGTGCCTGGATAGGTAAGGGCGGGAGGGGACCAAACTCCTACGAGCAGTACTTC. The chain carries TRBV30 and TRBJ2-7; TRBD2 agrees at 9 bases. Germline V gene sequence: CDR1 GTSNPN, CDR2 SVGIG (reference sequence). With 4 bases clipped from V and 0 bases from J, the junction kept 16 bases outside the gene matches. The CDR3 covers 18 residues.

This clone was observed once. The chain is built from TRBV5-5 and TRBJ1-1, with D tentatively TRBD1 (5 bases). The CDR3 runs 14 residues. V was cut by 1 base and J by 0 bases, with 7 bases left in between. Germline CDR1 is SGHKS and CDR2 is YYEKEE (reference sequence). CDR3 protein: CASSLSRVNTEAFF. Written as DNA, the CDR3 is TGTGCCAGCAGCTTGAGCAGGGTGAACACTGAAGCTTTCTTT.

This chain links TRBV6-4 with TRBJ2-3; 8 bases align to TRBD1. CDR3 length equals 14 residues. J was trimmed by 2 bases and V by 4 bases; bases with no gene match: 2. The germline V gene encodes CDR1 MRHNA and CDR2 SNTAGT. The CDR3 DNA is TGTGCCAGCAGTGCGACAGGGGTCACAGATACGCAGTATTTT. As protein: CASSATGVTDTQYF.

The gene calls are TRBV5-5 and TRBJ2-7; perhaps TRBD1 as D (6 bases). Germline CDR1 and CDR2: SGHKS and YYEKEE (reference sequence). V lost 3 bases and J 0 bases, leaving 19 bases between the germline ends. The CDR3 has 17 amino acids. The CDR3 bases are TGTGCCAGCAGCTATCGGTCAGGGGTCGGTAGCTCCTACGAGCAGTACTTC. It is translated as CASSYRSGVGSSYEQYF.

This chain links TRBV27 with TRBJ1-1; D remains ambiguous. Trimming took off 4 bases at V and 1 base at J, with 7 bases between the two ends. The CDR3 length is 13 residues. Germline CDR1 reads MNHEY; CDR2 reads SMNVEV (reference sequence). DNA of the CDR3: TGTGCCAGCAGTTCTCGAGGGAACACTGAAGCTTTCTTT. The encoded protein is CASSSRGNTEAFF.

The gene calls are TRBV4-1 and TRBJ1-1; D is unclear. V shed 1 base and J shed 1 base, with 10 bases lying between them. Germline CDR1 MGHRA, CDR2 YSYEKL. This CDR3 is built from 15 residues. The CDR3 coding sequence is TGCGCCAGCAGCCAAGTTCCAGGTGAGAACACTGAAGCTTTCTTT. It encodes CASSQVPGENTEAFF.

This chain uses TRBV11-2 with TRBJ2-7; D remains ambiguous. The germline V gene has CDR1 SGHAT and CDR2 FQNNGV. The CDR3 totals 16 residues. Trimming shortened V by 1 base and J by 0 bases, and 13 bases separated the two germline ends. The CDR3 region is CASSLVLGPSSYEQYF. The CDR3 DNA is TGTGCCAGCAGCTTAGTGTTAGGACCCAGCTCCTACGAGCAGTACTTC.

The chain has TRBV27 and TRBJ2-5; D is undetermined. Between the trimmed V and J ends, which lost 1 base and 2 bases, there was a span of 5 bases. CDR3 length: 13 residues. In germline, CDR1 is MNHEY, CDR2 SMNVEV (reference sequence). The CDR3 coding sequence is TGTGCCAGCAGTTTATGGGGACAAGAGACCCAGTACTTC. It encodes CASSLWGQETQYF.

This clone was seen once. The rearrangement uses TRBV28 and TRBJ2-5; no clear D. This CDR3 is built from 15 residues. CDR1 is MDHEN, CDR2 SYDVKM, per germline. Between the trimmed V and J ends, which lost 1 base and 1 base, there was a span of 10 bases. In DNA form, the CDR3 reads TGTGCCAGCAGTTTATACCAACTACCCCAAGAGACCCAGTACTTC. It translates to CASSLYQLPQETQYF.

The genes are TRBV13 and TRBJ1-1; TRBD1 is a possible D gene (5 bases). The V gene lost 5 bases and the J gene lost 0 bases, with 13 bases spanning the gap. The CDR3 is 15 residues long. CDR1 and CDR2 from the germline V gene are PRHDT and FYEKMQ (reference sequence). CDR3 DNA: TGTGCCAGCAGCCAGCTTACAGGACTGAACACTGAAGCTTTCTTT. Protein product: CASSQLTGLNTEAFF.